This TCR beta chain comes out of a study of shared clonotypes between healthy human individuals. For the study at large: Ranging from 18 to 49 in age, donors were two women and a few men. Study-level points and caveats: Generation probabilities of non-shared clonotypes were lower (relative to those shared by all four donors).

The germline CDR1 and CDR2 sequences are MDHEN and SYDVKM. V lost 3 bases to trimming and J lost 0 bases, with 8 bases between them. The CDR3 loop spans 14 amino acids. Libraries were prepared by immunoSEQ multiplex PCR; TCRdb keeps only in-frame clonotypes and omits some of them. The table lists approximately 2,300,000 clones, 85% to 95% of them singletons. To note about this clone: Its specificity is not known.

All donors were Caucasian adults living in Nashville, Tennessee. A CD45RA-negative memory subset and a CD45RA+ naive subset were separated from the CD4+ cells. The gene calls are TRBV28 and TRBJ1-2; no firm D call. Sequenced material: naive CD4+ T cells from PBMCs. As for subset: CD45RA+ positively selected. The sequence was collected from a man in his late teens or twenties in good health. Some clones in this sample may be carry-over from other donors' samples. CDR3 residues: CASSFVGTNYGYTF. CDR3 nucleotide sequence: TGTGCCAGCAGTTTTGTCGGCACTAACTATGGCTACACCTTC.